This note documents a single TCR beta chain sequence. These data belong to a study of shared clonotypes between healthy human individuals. Per germline, CDR1 SEHNR and CDR2 FQNEAQ (reference sequence). This CDR3 comprises 18 residues. Trimming took 5 bases from V and 2 from J; bases not matched to a gene: 15. The table came from immunoSEQ multiplex PCR; TCRdb's copy has only in-frame clones and leaves some out. The top ten hold more than 1.5% of the sample, which has around 1.9 million clones, approximately 94% seen once. CD45RO-negative cells were positively selected for CCR7, leaving out terminally differentiated effector memory CD45RA+ cells. Only Caucasian adults living in Nashville, Tennessee made up the donor group.

The sequenced sample was naive CD8+ T cells from PBMCs. The origin of this receptor is a young man in good health. Some clones in this sample may be carry-over from other donors' samples. This sequence joins TRBV7-9 and TRBJ2-7; 10 bases align to TRBD1. The CDR3 protein is CASSTRIGTGVFPYEQYF. The CDR3 DNA sequence: TGTGCCAGCAGCACCCGCATCGGGACAGGGGTCTTCCCCTACGAGCAGTACTTC.